Shown below are 18 T cell receptor beta chains from a single sample sequenced in a study of T cell responses to AZD1222 COVID-19 vaccine (dated by TCRdb to about 2021). In light of the paper, this sample's time point label describes: about 28 days (+/-7) after the second vaccine dose. Taken with the paper, the label for treatment or condition translates to: meningococcal conjugate vaccine given as trial control. Library creation used the immunoSEQ multiplex PCR assay. Here the immuneACCESS table is served through TCRdb, limited to in-frame sequences with V and J called. Missing clones are a known gap in these copies; in checked studies unresolved V genes cover under half, and the rest lacks a known reason. Across this sample there are about 200,000 clones, with around 94% seen only once. Of the sample, less than 4.5% is held by the ten largest clones. Here the sequenced sample was peripheral blood, taken 28 days after the second dose of the MenACWY control vaccine. The receptors were gathered from an adult who received the MenACWY meningococcal vaccine as a control.

The chain carries TRBV2 and TRBJ1-1, with D hard to call. The V end lost 8 bases, the J end lost 1 base, and 8 bases lay between the germline ends. This CDR3 contains 12 residues. Germline V CDR1 and CDR2: SNHLY, FYNNEI. The CDR3 loop is CASADGNTEAFF. The DNA of the CDR3 is TGTGCCAGCGCGGACGGGAACACTGAAGCTTTCTTT.

V gene TRBV28 combines with J gene TRBJ2-6, with a weak D call TRBD1 (6 bases). The CDR3 extends over 15 amino acids. Per the germline V gene, CDR1 is MDHEN and CDR2 is SYDVKM. Trimming pared 5 bases from V and 18 bases from J, leaving 26 bases between. The CDR3 is CASSALQGRYTLGTF. The DNA of the CDR3 is TGTGCCAGCAGTGCCCTACAGGGCCGTTATACGCTTGGGACTTTC. Full variable domain (remainder filled in from reference TRBV28 and TRBJ2-6): DVKVTQSSRYLVKRTGEKVFLECVQDMDHENMFWYRQDPGLGLRLIYFSYDVKMKEKGDIPEGYSVSREKKERFSLILESASTNQTSMYLCASSALQGRYTLGTFGAGSRLTVL.

The V gene is TRBV3-1 (or the pseudogene TRBV3-2), the J gene TRBJ2-1; D gene unclear. The CDR3 has 13 residues. Per germline, CDR1 LGHDT and CDR2 YNNKEL (reference sequence). V shed 5 bases and J shed 5 bases, with 10 bases lying between them. The CDR3 region is CASSVAGDNEQFF. The CDR3 DNA sequence: TGTGCCAGCAGCGTAGCAGGAGACAATGAGCAGTTCTTC.

The chain carries TRBV14 and TRBJ1-1; 8 nucleotides match TRBD1. Germline V CDR1 and CDR2: SGHDN, FVKESK. The CDR3 sequence is 17 residues long. Germline trimming cut 1 base from V and 5 bases from J; bases unmatched to any gene: 12. CDR3 residues: CASSQGVTGGLRTEAFF. In DNA, the CDR3 is TGTGCCAGCAGCCAAGGGGTAACAGGGGGTCTCCGGACTGAAGCTTTCTTT.

The chain employs TRBV7-2 and TRBJ2-7, with no clear D. Trimming took off 6 bases at V and 5 bases at J, with 11 bases between the two ends. Looked up from germline, CDR1 is SGHTA and CDR2 is FQGNSA. The CDR3 sequence is 12 residues long. The CDR3 here is CASSNRVDEQYF. Written as DNA, the CDR3 is TGTGCCAGCAGTAACCGGGTGGACGAGCAGTACTTC.

The V gene is TRBV2, the J gene TRBJ1-5; 12 bases align to TRBD1. CDR1 and CDR2 from the germline V gene are SNHLY and FYNNEI. This CDR3 contains 15 residues. J was trimmed by 4 bases and V by 7 bases; bases with no gene match: 5. This CDR3 is CASTGDRGPNQPQHF. Written as DNA, the CDR3 is TGTGCCAGCACCGGGGACAGGGGGCCGAATCAGCCCCAGCATTTT. The whole variable domain, filled in from reference TRBV2 and TRBJ1-5, reads EPEVTQTPSHQVTQMGQEVILRCVPISNHLYFYWYRQILGQKVEFLVSFYNNEISEKSEIFDDQFSVERPDGSNFTLKIRSTKLEDSAMYFCASTGDRGPNQPQHFGDGTRLSIL.

This chain uses TRBV19 with TRBJ1-5; no reliable D call. Trimming shortened V by 6 bases and J by 1 base, and 16 bases separated the two germline ends. Germline CDR1 is LNHDA and CDR2 is SQIVND (reference sequence). The CDR3 has 16 residues. This chain's CDR3 is CASSWAAEPSNQPQHF. As DNA, the CDR3 is TGTGCCAGTAGCTGGGCAGCCGAACCCAGCAATCAGCCCCAGCATTTT.

This clone was detected only once. The genes are TRBV24-1 and TRBJ2-3; 13 bases agree with TRBD2. This CDR3 is built from 15 residues. Germline V gene data show CDR1 as KGHDR and CDR2 as SFDVKD. J lost 6 bases, V lost 7 bases, and 6 bases had no gene match. The DNA for the CDR3 is TGTGCCACCAGATCGACTAGCGGGAGGTCGGATACGCAGTATTTT. Amino acid sequence: CATRSTSGRSDTQYF.

The chain combines TRBV19 with TRBJ1-2; TRBD1 agrees at 10 bases. V shed 1 base and J 3 bases; nucleotides not matched to a gene: 14. CDR1 and CDR2 (germline): LNHDA, SQIVND (reference sequence). CDR3 length: 19 amino acids. The CDR3 coding sequence is TGTGCCAGTAGTATAGTCCGCGATCTCGACAGGGGGCCCTACTATGGCTACACCTTC. This encodes CASSIVRDLDRGPYYGYTF.

The V gene is TRBV18, the J gene TRBJ2-5; possibly TRBD1 for D (6 bases). There are 13 residues in the CDR3. Trimming removed 9 bases at V and 2 bases at J, with 13 bases between. The V gene's germline CDR1 is KGHSH and CDR2 LQKENI. This CDR3 reads CASSRQVQETQYF. Written as DNA, the CDR3 is TGTGCCAGTAGCCGACAGGTGCAAGAGACCCAGTACTTC.

V gene TRBV12-5 combines with J gene TRBJ2-7; D gene uncertain. This CDR3 has 12 residues. Germline V gene lookup returns CDR1 LGHNT and CDR2 FRNRAP. Trimming took 1 base from V and 6 from J, leaving 7 bases between them. The CDR3 loop reads CASGLDLPEQYF. In nucleotides, the CDR3 is TGTGCTAGTGGTTTGGACCTTCCCGAGCAGTACTTC.

The V gene is TRBV7-9, the J gene TRBJ1-1; 7 nucleotides line up with TRBD1. The CDR3 runs 15 residues. The junction had 10 bases not matched to a gene; V was cut back by 4 bases and J by 5 bases. CDR1 SEHNR and CDR2 FQNEAQ come from the germline V gene (reference sequence). The CDR3 loop reads CASSSGQAVWTEAFF. As DNA, the CDR3 is TGTGCCAGCAGCTCCGGACAGGCGGTTTGGACTGAAGCTTTCTTT.

The rearrangement joins TRBV28 to TRBJ1-5; 8 bases align to TRBD1. This CDR3 comprises 13 residues. Germline CDR1 and CDR2: MDHEN and SYDVKM. J was trimmed by 6 bases and V by 6 bases; bases with no gene match: 4. The CDR3 reads CASRGQGSQPQHF. CDR3 DNA: TGTGCCAGCAGAGGACAGGGCAGTCAGCCCCAGCATTTT.

This clone was observed a single time. The chain couples TRBV18 to TRBJ1-2; 10 bases are a match to TRBD1. This CDR3 region has 16 residues. V dropped 2 bases and J dropped 6; count of bases not matched to a gene: 9. Germline V CDR1 and CDR2: KGHSH, LQKENI. The CDR3 DNA follows: TGTGCCAGCTCACCAACTCGGCTCGACAGGGGGCATGGCTACACCTTC. This sequence encodes CASSPTRLDRGHGYTF.

This sequence joins TRBV5-5 and TRBJ2-5; unclear D gene. Germline V gives CDR1 SGHKS, CDR2 YYEKEE (reference sequence). The CDR3 has 14 amino acids. With 2 bases removed from V and 0 bases from J, the gap between germline ends came to 8 bases. The CDR3 DNA is TGTGCCAGCAGCTTCGCGGCAGACCAAGAGACCCAGTACTTC. It specifies CASSFAADQETQYF.

The chain has TRBV7-2 and TRBJ1-5; D ambiguous. The V end was cut by 1 base, the J end by 7 bases, with 5 bases between. In germline, CDR1 is SGHTA, CDR2 FQGNSA. This CDR3 is built from 12 residues. In DNA, the CDR3 is TGTGCCAGCAGCTTAGGGGCCCAGCCCCAGCATTTT. Amino acid sequence: CASSLGAQPQHF.

The chain couples TRBV27 to TRBJ2-2; D perhaps matches TRBD2 (6 bases). Germline loops: CDR1 MNHEY, CDR2 SMNVEV (reference sequence). CDR3 size: 15 residues. V was cut by 3 bases and J by 4 bases, with 12 bases left in between. This chain's CDR3 is CASSFGAGSTGELFF. The DNA of the CDR3 is TGTGCCAGCAGTTTCGGGGCGGGGAGCACCGGGGAGCTGTTTTTT.

V and J are TRBV4-2 and TRBJ1-3, with D perhaps TRBD1 (5 bases). The CDR3 has 15 residues. Germline V lookup: CDR1 LGHNA, CDR2 YNFKEQ. V was trimmed by 0 bases and J by 10 bases, leaving 16 bases between them. The CDR3 here is CASSQETLRGSTIYF. The CDR3 nucleotides read TGTGCCAGCAGCCAAGAGACGTTGCGGGGGAGTACCATATATTTT.